This note documents a single T cell receptor beta chain sequence. The data belong to a study of blood T cell repertoires in COVID-19. Study at large: Sources were T cells, B-cell-depleted T cells, or PBMCs; the material itself was cDNA or gDNA.

From germline, CDR1 is KGHDR and CDR2 SFDVKD. The J segment lost 5 bases and the V segment lost 3 bases, leaving 10 bases of the junction unmatched. CDR3 length equals 17 residues. Some clones are missing from TCRdb's copy, which holds only in-frame ones; the method was immunoSEQ multiplex PCR. The sample yields 80,000 or so clones, 85% seen once. Sequences were obtained from peripheral blood. The chain carries TRBV24-1 and TRBJ2-1; 9 bases are shared with TRBD1. The clonotype comes from a man in his fifties or sixties with COVID-19, enrolled during active disease. The CDR3 nucleotides read TGTGCCACCAGTGATACCACCGGGACAGGGATCAACAATGAGCAGTTCTTC. Amino acids: CATSDTTGTGINNEQFF.